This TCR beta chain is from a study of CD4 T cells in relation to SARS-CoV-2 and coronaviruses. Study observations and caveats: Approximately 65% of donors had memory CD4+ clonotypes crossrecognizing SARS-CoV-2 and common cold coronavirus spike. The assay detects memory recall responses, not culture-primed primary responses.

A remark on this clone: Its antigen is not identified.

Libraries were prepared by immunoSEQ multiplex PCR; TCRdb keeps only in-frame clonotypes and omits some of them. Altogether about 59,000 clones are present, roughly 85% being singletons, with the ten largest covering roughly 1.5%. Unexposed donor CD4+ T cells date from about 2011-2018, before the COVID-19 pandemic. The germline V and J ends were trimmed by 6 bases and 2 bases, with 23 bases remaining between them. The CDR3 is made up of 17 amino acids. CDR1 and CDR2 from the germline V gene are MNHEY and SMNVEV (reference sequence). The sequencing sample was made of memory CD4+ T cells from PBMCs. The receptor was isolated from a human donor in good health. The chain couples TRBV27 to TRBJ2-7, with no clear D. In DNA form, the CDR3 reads TGTGCCAGCAGGTCCACCCGTTCTCCCCTCCGCCCCTACGAGCAGTACTTC. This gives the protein CASRSTRSPLRPYEQYF.